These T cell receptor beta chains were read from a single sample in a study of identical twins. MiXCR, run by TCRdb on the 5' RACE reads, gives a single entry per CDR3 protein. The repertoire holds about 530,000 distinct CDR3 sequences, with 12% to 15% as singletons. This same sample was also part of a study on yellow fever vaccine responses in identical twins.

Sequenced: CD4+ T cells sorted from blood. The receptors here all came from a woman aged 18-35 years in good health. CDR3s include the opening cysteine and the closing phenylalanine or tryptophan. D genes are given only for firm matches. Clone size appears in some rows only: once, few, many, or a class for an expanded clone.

TGCAGCGTTGCCCTGGCTAGCGGGGAGGAGACCCAGTACTTC	CSVALASGEETQYF	TRBJ2-5	TRBD2	TRBV29-1	.
TGCGCCAGCAAGCCGCCCTCAACGGTACGCGGGCCGCGGGAGACCCAGTACTTC	CASKPPSTVRGPRETQYF	TRBJ2-5	.	TRBV5-1	few
TGTGCCAGCAGCTTAGTGGGACGGGTTTTGCAGGACAAGGCCAATGAGCAGTTCTTC	CASSLVGRVLQDKANEQFF	TRBJ2-1	.	TRBV11-2	.
TGTGCCAGCAGCCAGATGGTAGGGCAGAATCAGCCCCAGCATTTT	CASSQMVGQNQPQHF	TRBJ1-5	.	TRBV12-3/TRBV12-4	many
TGTGCCAGCAGGCCGGGACAGGAGGGCTACAATGAGCAGTTCTTC	CASRPGQEGYNEQFF	TRBJ2-1	TRBD1	TRBV6-2/TRBV6-3	few
TGCAGCGCCCGGCTCCTAGCAGGGCCAGGGGAGACCCAGTACTTC	CSARLLAGPGETQYF	TRBJ2-5	.	TRBV29-1	few
TGTGCCAGCAGTCCGCTGGGCGGGACTATGGCTTTCTTT	CASSPLGGTMAFF	TRBJ1-1	.	TRBV7-6	.
TGTGCCAGCAGTTCTATAGCGGTGAACATTCAGTACTTC	CASSSIAVNIQYF	TRBJ2-4	.	TRBV28	few
TGTGCCAGCAGTTTAGCAGGTCCTAATTACGAGCAGTACTTC	CASSLAGPNYEQYF	TRBJ2-7	.	TRBV12-3/TRBV12-4	.
TGTGCCATCAGTGACCCGCTCACGGATGTCTATGGCTACACCTTC	CAISDPLTDVYGYTF	TRBJ1-2	.	TRBV10-3	.
TGCGCCAGCAGTGAGAGAGGGGCCTACACAGATACGCAGTATTTT	CASSERGAYTDTQYF	TRBJ2-3	.	TRBV10-1	.
TGTGCCAGCAGACGGGACATCATGAACACTGAAGCTTTCTTT	CASRRDIMNTEAFF	TRBJ1-1	.	TRBV5-5	.
TGCGCCAGCAGCTTGGCTGCACCGGGACAGACGAACACTGAAGCTTTCTTT	CASSLAAPGQTNTEAFF	TRBJ1-1	TRBD1	TRBV5-1	few
TGTGCCAGCAGCCAACAGGGTCGGCCTGAAGCTTTCTTT	CASSQQGRPEAFF	TRBJ1-1	.	TRBV3-1	few
TGTGCCAGCAGCCAAGGGGTGACTAGCGGAACAGATACGCAGTATTTT	CASSQGVTSGTDTQYF	TRBJ2-3	TRBD2	TRBV4-2	many
TGCGCCAGCAGCTTGGAAGGGGTCGCCACCGGGGAGCTGTTTTTT	CASSLEGVATGELFF	TRBJ2-2	.	TRBV5-1	few
TGTGCCAGCAGCCACGGAAATTCACCCCTCCACTTT	CASSHGNSPLHF	TRBJ1-6	.	TRBV3-1	.
TGTGCCAGCAGCATCGGGACTACATACTGGGATACGCAGTATTTT	CASSIGTTYWDTQYF	TRBJ2-3	TRBD2	TRBV11-2	.
TGCAGCGCGCAAGGATGGTGGCGGGAGGGGAATGAGCAGTTCTTC	CSAQGWWREGNEQFF	TRBJ2-1	TRBD2	TRBV29-1	many
TGTGCCAGCAGTGAAGCGGCAGGCCCCAATCCTTGGATCTTC	CASSEAAGPNPWIF	TRBJ2-1	.	TRBV2	few
TGCAGTGCTAGAGACGGGGGAAGCTCCTACAATGAGCAGTTCTTC	CSARDGGSSYNEQFF	TRBJ2-1	.	TRBV20-1	.
TGTGCCAGCGGAAGACTAAACATTCAGTACTTC	CASGRLNIQYF	TRBJ2-4	.	TRBV25-1	many
TGTGCTAGTGACGACGGGAGGCTCACAGATACGCAGTATTTT	CASDDGRLTDTQYF	TRBJ2-3	TRBD2	TRBV12-5	.
TGCGCCAGCAGGCGACTAGCGGGCACAGATACGCAGTATTTT	CASRRLAGTDTQYF	TRBJ2-3	TRBD2	TRBV5-1	few
TGCGCCAGCAGCTTGAGGGGACAGGGCGTTCTAAATGAGCAGTTCTTC	CASSLRGQGVLNEQFF	TRBJ2-1	TRBD1	TRBV5-1	.
TGTGCCAGCAGTTTCTGGCAGCTTAACACCGGGGAGCTGTTTTTT	CASSFWQLNTGELFF	TRBJ2-2	.	TRBV28	.
TGCGCCAGCAGCCCGGCGGCTGGTTTCCGCACAGATACGCAGTATTTT	CASSPAAGFRTDTQYF	TRBJ2-3	.	TRBV5-1	.
TGCGCCAGCAGCTTGGCTCTAGCGGGAGGTTACACCGGGGAGCTGTTTTTT	CASSLALAGGYTGELFF	TRBJ2-2	TRBD2	TRBV5-1	.
TGTGCCAGCAGCCAACCCTCCGGGACTAGCGGGGTTCATGAGCAGTTCTTC	CASSQPSGTSGVHEQFF	TRBJ2-1	TRBD2	TRBV4-2	.